One and the same sample provided the 11 T cell receptor beta chains below, sequenced in a study of OX40 agonist ivuxolimab in advanced cancers. Preparation of the library involved the immunoSEQ multiplex PCR assay. The clones in this table, taken by TCRdb from immuneACCESS, are in-frame only. Not every clone is retained; where verified, under half of the shortfall comes from an unresolved V gene, and the cause of the rest is unknown. Here the sample has 60,000 to 90,000 clones; around 86% occur a single time. 0.75% of the sample lies in the top ten. The specimen comprised CD4+ or CD8+ T cells sorted from blood, sampled in a trial of the OX40 agonist ivuxolimab. These TCRs come from an adult with an advanced solid tumor such as melanoma, head and neck, liver or kidney cancer.

The gene calls are TRBV5-1 and TRBJ2-5; 8 bases match TRBD2. J was trimmed by 5 bases and V by 4 bases; bases with no gene match: 16. There are 17 residues in the CDR3. Per germline, CDR1 SGHRS and CDR2 YFSETQ. As DNA, the CDR3 is TGCGCCAGCAGCCAGGGACCCCTCGGGAGGGCGGCTGAGACCCAGTACTTC. Its translation is CASSQGPLGRAAETQYF. The complete variable domain, with remaining parts taken from reference TRBV5-1 and TRBJ2-5, reads KAGVTQTPRYLIKTRGQQVTLSCSPISGHRSVSWYQQTPGQGLQFLFEYFSETQRNKGNFPGRFSGRQFSNSRSEMNVSTLELGDSALYLCASSQGPLGRAAETQYFGPGTRLLVL.

The gene calls are TRBV5-1 and TRBJ2-3; no clear D. Germline loops: CDR1 SGHRS, CDR2 YFSETQ. Trimming left V 1 base short and J 2 bases short, with 11 bases between. The CDR3 loop spans 15 amino acids. CDR3 sequence: CASSLIARDTDTQYF. In DNA form, the CDR3 reads TGCGCCAGCAGCTTGATAGCTAGGGACACAGATACGCAGTATTTT.

The chain has TRBV30 and TRBJ2-1; TRBD2 matches 16 bases. J was trimmed by 7 bases and V by 2 bases; bases with no gene match: 8. The CDR3 length is 17 residues. Germline V gene sequence: CDR1 GTSNPN, CDR2 SVGIG (reference sequence). CDR3 coding DNA: TGTGCCTGGAGTAACCCGGGACTAGCGGGGGGGTTAAATGAGCAGTTCTTC. It is translated as CAWSNPGLAGGLNEQFF. Combining the CDR3 with reference TRBV30 and TRBJ2-1 gives the whole variable domain SQTIHQWPATLVQPVGSPLSLECTVEGTSNPNLYWYRQAAGRGLQLLFYSVGIGQISSEVPQNLSASRPQDRQFILSSKKLLLSDSGFYLCAWSNPGLAGGLNEQFFGPGTRLTVL.

The chain links TRBV11-2 to TRBJ2-2, with 7 bases matching TRBD2. The V and J ends lost 5 bases and 2 bases, in that order; junction bases with no gene match: 8. The CDR3 loop spans 16 amino acids. Germline CDR1 SGHAT, CDR2 FQNNGV. CDR3 amino acids: CASSPLGGGNTGELFF. The DNA for the CDR3 is TGTGCCAGCAGCCCACTTGGGGGGGGTAACACCGGGGAGCTGTTTTTT.

In the case of this clone: At one end, the junction sequence differs from germline, possibly due to a read error. The V and J genes are TRBV29-1 and TRBJ2-3, with D possibly TRBD2 on 5 matching bases. CDR3 length: 14 residues. Germline-derived CDR1 and CDR2 are SQVTM and ANQGSEA. CDR3 nucleotide sequence: TGCAGCTTTGAAGCGGCATCCGCCTCTGATACGCAGTATTTT. Translated, it gives CSFEAASASDTQYF.

The V and J genes are TRBV6-1 and TRBJ2-1, with D perhaps TRBD1 (5 bases). The V end was cut by 5 bases, the J end by 0 bases, with 11 bases between. This CDR3 contains 15 residues. CDR1 is MNHNS and CDR2 is SASEGT in the germline V gene. The CDR3 DNA is TGTGCCAGCAGTAGGACCGACAGCTCCTACAATGAGCAGTTCTTC. Amino acid sequence: CASSRTDSSYNEQFF.

This rearrangement joins TRBV6-5 to TRBJ2-5; TRBD2 is a possible D gene (5 bases). There are 14 residues in the CDR3. Germline V gene sequence: CDR1 MNHEY, CDR2 SVGAGI. V lost 6 bases to trimming and J lost 1 base, with 12 bases between them. The CDR3 loop is CASSRGRVQETQYF. The CDR3 nucleotides read TGTGCCAGCAGCCGGGGAAGGGTCCAAGAGACCCAGTACTTC.

The gene calls are TRBV7-6 and TRBJ2-1; 12 positions match TRBD2. CDR3 length: 15 amino acids. Germline trimming cut 5 bases from V and 8 bases from J; bases unmatched to any gene: 7. Germline CDR1 and CDR2: SGHVS and FNYEAQ. CDR3 sequence (DNA): TGTGCCAGCAGCCCCCGGCTAGCGGGAGGGGATGAGCAGTTCTTC. Its protein is CASSPRLAGGDEQFF. Looking up the rest from reference TRBV7-6 and TRBJ2-1 gives the full variable domain: GAGVSQSPRYKVTKRGQDVALRCDPISGHVSLYWYRQALGQGPEFLTYFNYEAQQDKSGLPNDRFSAERPEGSISTLTIQRTEQRDSAMYRCASSPRLAGGDEQFFGPGTRLTVL.

This clone is a singleton in its sample. The V and J genes are TRBV6-1 and TRBJ1-3; TRBD1 is a possible D gene (5 bases). Per germline, CDR1 MNHNS and CDR2 SASEGT. V lost 7 bases, J lost 2 bases, and 15 bases lay in between. The CDR3 has 15 residues. For the CDR3, the DNA is TGTGCCAGCATGGGACGGCGTGGGGCTGGAAACACCATATATTTT. Residues: CASMGRRGAGNTIYF.

V usage is TRBV7-2 and J usage is TRBJ2-1; 8 nucleotides match TRBD1. The CDR3 covers 12 residues. Per the germline V gene, CDR1 is SGHTA and CDR2 is FQGNSA. V trimming: 5 bases; J trimming: 10 bases; junction bases outside the gene matches: 4. The CDR3 protein is CASSPGDREQFF. The DNA for the CDR3 is TGTGCCAGCAGCCCGGGGGACAGGGAGCAGTTCTTC.

The chain couples TRBV6-5 to TRBJ2-2; no clear D. The CDR3 has 13 amino acids. Per germline, CDR1 MNHEY and CDR2 SVGAGI. Between the trimmed V and J ends, which lost 10 bases and 6 bases, there was a span of 15 bases. The CDR3 region is CANAGPLSGELFF. The DNA of the CDR3 is TGTGCCAACGCTGGGCCTTTATCCGGGGAGCTGTTTTTT.